The 4 T cell receptor beta chains listed next were all sequenced from one sample in a study of blood T cells in healthy people across ages. The authors ran a second PCR of 7 to 11 cycles using a sample-barcoded 5' primer and a J-beta primer mix. TCRdb itself ran the 5' RACE reads through MiXCR, one entry per CDR3 protein. The sample holds roughly 1.7 million distinct CDR3 sequences, roughly 30% seen once. Sequenced material: blood. The receptor source for this set is a young woman in good health.

CDR3 nucleotide sequence: TGCGCCAGCAGCCAAGAACTTTCGTTCAACACTGAAGCTTTCTTT. It is translated as CASSQELSFNTEAFF. This rearrangement joins TRBV4-1 to TRBJ1-1; D remains ambiguous. This CDR3 has 15 residues. The germline V and J ends were trimmed by 0 bases and 2 bases, with 10 bases remaining between them. Germline V gene data show CDR1 as MGHRA and CDR2 as YSYEKL.

This clonotype has just one count. The rearrangement links TRBV11-1 to TRBJ2-7; D possibly uses TRBD1 or TRBD2 (5 bases each). Germline V gene lookup returns CDR1 SGHAT and CDR2 FQDESV (reference sequence). The CDR3 loop spans 14 amino acids. V shed 0 bases and J shed 7 bases, with 13 bases lying between them. The CDR3 reads CASSLAGTVREQYF. The CDR3 DNA follows: TGTGCCAGCAGCTTAGCGGGGACGGTCCGAGAGCAGTACTTC.

This clonotype was counted many times. The chain joins TRBV20-1 to TRBJ2-3; 7 bases align to TRBD1. Germline CDR1 reads DFQATT; CDR2 reads SNEGSKA (reference sequence). J gave up 2 bases and V 6 bases, and 5 bases lay outside the gene matches. The CDR3 runs 13 residues. The chain's CDR3 is CSAPTGNTDTQYF. In nucleotides, the CDR3 is TGCAGTGCCCCGACAGGGAACACAGATACGCAGTATTTT.

The V gene is TRBV9, the J gene TRBJ2-1, with D possibly called TRBD1 or TRBD2 (5 bases each). Per germline, CDR1 SGDLS and CDR2 YYNGEE. This CDR3 is 17 amino acids long. V lost 0 bases, J lost 7 bases, and 20 bases lay in between. The CDR3 nucleotides read TGTGCCAGCAGCGTAGAAATCATCGCAGGGCCGGGGAATGAGCAGTTCTTC. Translating gives CASSVEIIAGPGNEQFF. Supplemented by reference TRBV9 and TRBJ2-1, the full variable domain reads DSGVTQTPKHLITATGQRVTLRCSPRSGDLSVYWYQQSLDQGLQFLIQYYNGEERAKGNILERFSAQQFPDLHSELNLSSLELGDSALYFCASSVEIIAGPGNEQFFGPGTRLTVL.